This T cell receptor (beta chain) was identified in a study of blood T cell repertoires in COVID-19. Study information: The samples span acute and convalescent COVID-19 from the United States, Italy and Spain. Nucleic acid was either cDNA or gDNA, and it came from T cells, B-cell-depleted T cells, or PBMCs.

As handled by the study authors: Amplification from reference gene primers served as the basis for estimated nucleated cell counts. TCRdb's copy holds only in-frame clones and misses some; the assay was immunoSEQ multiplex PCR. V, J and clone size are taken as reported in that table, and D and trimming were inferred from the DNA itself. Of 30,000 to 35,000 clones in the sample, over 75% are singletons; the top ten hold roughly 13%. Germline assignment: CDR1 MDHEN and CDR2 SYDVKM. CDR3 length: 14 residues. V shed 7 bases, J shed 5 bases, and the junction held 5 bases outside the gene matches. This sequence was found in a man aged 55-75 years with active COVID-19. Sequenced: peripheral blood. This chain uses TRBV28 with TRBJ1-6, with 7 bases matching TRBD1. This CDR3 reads CASTPGGNNSPLHF. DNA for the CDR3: TGTGCCAGCACCCCAGGGGGAAATAATTCACCCCTCCACTTT.